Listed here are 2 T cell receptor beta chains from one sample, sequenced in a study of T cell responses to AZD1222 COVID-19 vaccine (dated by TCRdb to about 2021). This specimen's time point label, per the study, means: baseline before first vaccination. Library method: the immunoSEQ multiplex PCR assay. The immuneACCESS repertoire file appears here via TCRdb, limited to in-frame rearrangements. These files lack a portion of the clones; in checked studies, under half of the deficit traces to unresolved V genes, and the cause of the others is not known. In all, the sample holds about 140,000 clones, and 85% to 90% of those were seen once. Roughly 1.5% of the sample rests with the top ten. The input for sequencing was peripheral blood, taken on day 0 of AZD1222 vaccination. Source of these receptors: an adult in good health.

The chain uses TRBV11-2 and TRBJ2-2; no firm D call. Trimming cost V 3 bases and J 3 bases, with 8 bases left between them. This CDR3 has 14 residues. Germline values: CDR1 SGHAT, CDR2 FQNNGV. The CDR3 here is CASSFGLDTGELFF. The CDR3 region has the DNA TGTGCCAGCAGCTTCGGTTTGGACACCGGGGAGCTGTTTTTT.

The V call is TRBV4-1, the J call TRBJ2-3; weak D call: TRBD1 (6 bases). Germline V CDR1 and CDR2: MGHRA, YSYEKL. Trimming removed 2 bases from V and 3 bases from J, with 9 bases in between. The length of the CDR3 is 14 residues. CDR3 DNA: TGCGCCAGCAGCCAAAGGACAGAGACAGATACGCAGTATTTT. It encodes CASSQRTETDTQYF.